This T cell receptor beta chain was identified in a study of T cell changes during pregnancy in multiple sclerosis. The length of the CDR3 is 14 residues. Looked up from germline, CDR1 is SNHLY and CDR2 is FYNNEI. V was clipped by 5 bases and J by 3 bases; unmatched bases: 6. Clones were sequenced by immunoSEQ multiplex PCR, and TCRdb holds only the in-frame ones, with some missing. The sample has 69,000 or so clones, about nine tenths seen once; the top ten hold approximately 1.5%. This clone was counted between two and nine times. This TCR was sampled from a female donor with multiple sclerosis, enrolled in a pregnancy study. This specimen consisted of peripheral blood, obtained in the third trimester of pregnancy. The chain joins TRBV2 to TRBJ1-1, with 7 bases aligning to TRBD1. CDR3 region: CASSPEGQYTEAFF. The DNA for the CDR3 is TGTGCCAGCAGTCCCGAGGGACAGTACACTGAAGCTTTCTTT.